This T cell receptor (beta chain) was identified in a study of cytomegalovirus exposure and HLA in healthy donors. The study's findings and limits: In a later analysis, more than 15,000 TCR beta sequences were associated with HLA alleles at 0.05 false discovery rate.

The V end lost 6 bases, the J end lost 4 bases, and 6 bases lay between the germline ends. CDR1 is SEHNR and CDR2 is FQNEAQ in the germline V gene (reference sequence). This CDR3 has 11 amino acids. Primers for the PCR totalled 60 Vbeta and 13 Jbeta. The assay was immunoSEQ multiplex PCR, and TCRdb's table has in-frame clones only and misses some. The sample lists about 76,000 clones; around 70% were seen once. With respect to this clone: Its antigen is still unknown.

This sequence joins TRBV7-9 and TRBJ2-5; D uncertain. The receptor comes from a middle-aged woman in good health and CMV-seropositive. Input material: PBMCs. CDR3 in amino acids: CASSVGETQYF. The DNA for the CDR3 is TGTGCCAGCAGTGTCGGAGAGACCCAGTACTTC.